The 30 T cell receptor beta chains reported below all come from one sample, sequenced in a study of cytomegalovirus exposure and HLA in healthy donors. PCR employed 60 Vbeta and 13 Jbeta primers. Method: immunoSEQ multiplex PCR; TCRdb's copy keeps in-frame clones and lacks some. Of approximately 140,000 clones in the sample, around 82% were seen once. The specimen sequenced was PBMCs. Receptors originate from a man aged 40-49 years in good health and CMV-seropositive.

This clone has a handful of counts. This chain joins TRBV13 and TRBJ2-7; a weak D match, TRBD2 (6 bases). The length of the CDR3 is 14 residues. From germline, CDR1 is PRHDT and CDR2 FYEKMQ (reference sequence). The V and J ends lost 1 base and 6 bases respectively, with 13 bases between them. The CDR3 is CASSLATSYAEQYF. The CDR3, as DNA: TGTGCCAGCAGCTTAGCCACTAGCTACGCCGAGCAGTACTTC.

This chain uses TRBV5-1 with TRBJ2-1; D perhaps matches TRBD1 (6 bases). In germline, CDR1 is SGHRS, CDR2 YFSETQ. The CDR3 has 15 amino acids. V was clipped by 0 bases and J by 5 bases, with 12 bases between them. CDR3 region: CASSLGQAMNNEQFF. The CDR3 bases are TGCGCCAGCAGCTTGGGACAGGCCATGAACAATGAGCAGTTCTTC.

The chain couples TRBV28 to TRBJ1-1, with D maybe TRBD1 (5 bases). Germline loops: CDR1 MDHEN, CDR2 SYDVKM. This CDR3 region has 11 residues. V was clipped by 9 bases and J by 1 base, with 6 bases between them. The CDR3 DNA is TGTGCCAGTACAGGGAACACTGAAGCTTTCTTT. Translating it yields CASTGNTEAFF.

The chain combines TRBV7-2 with TRBJ2-1; the D gene is possibly TRBD2 (5 bases). From germline, CDR1 is SGHTA and CDR2 FQGNSA. The CDR3 is made up of 17 amino acids. Trimming pared 1 base from V and 0 bases from J, leaving 13 bases between. CDR3 nucleotide sequence: TGTGCCAGCAGCTTAGGTGGTTCGGGGAGCTCCTACAATGAGCAGTTCTTC. As protein: CASSLGGSGSSYNEQFF.

The chain joins TRBV5-4 to TRBJ2-7; possibly TRBD1 for D (6 bases). The V gene's germline CDR1 is SGHNT and CDR2 YYREEE (reference sequence). The CDR3 has 16 amino acids. The V gene lost 3 bases and the J gene lost 4 bases, with 20 bases spanning the gap. CDR3 bases: TGTGCCAGCAGCTCCCCCGACAGGTCTTATCGTTACGAGCAGTACTTC. As protein: CASSSPDRSYRYEQYF.

The chain combines TRBV7-2 with TRBJ2-1; 10 bases agree with TRBD2. This CDR3 region has 16 residues. Losses at the gene ends were 5 bases for V and 3 bases for J; bases not matched to a gene: 7. The germline V gene encodes CDR1 SGHTA and CDR2 FQGNSA. CDR3 protein: CASSTVAGGYYNEQFF. The CDR3 DNA is TGTGCCAGCAGCACGGTAGCGGGGGGCTACTACAATGAGCAGTTCTTC.

CDR3: CAISESGTGGMETQYF. The CDR3 bases are TGTGCCATCAGTGAGAGCGGGACAGGGGGTATGGAGACCCAGTACTTC. The chain has TRBV10-3 and TRBJ2-5; 11 bases line up with TRBD1. The CDR3 extends over 16 amino acids. The germline V gene encodes CDR1 ENHRY and CDR2 SYGVKD. V was pared by 2 bases and J by 5 bases, with 7 bases of the junction left unmatched.

This clone was recorded only once. This sequence joins TRBV4-3 and TRBJ2-1; perhaps TRBD2 as D (6 bases). This CDR3 contains 12 residues. Germline V gene data show CDR1 as LGHNA and CDR2 as YSLEER. V lost 3 bases and J 16 bases, leaving 16 bases between the germline ends. The CDR3 DNA sequence: TGCGCCAGCAGCCACCCGGGGGAGTCCCCTTTCTTC. Translated: CASSHPGESPFF.

The rearrangement links TRBV6-5 to TRBJ2-5, with D possibly being TRBD1 (6 bases). Judging by the DNA end, TRBJ2-7 fits better; the J call may be wrong. The CDR3 totals 16 residues. In germline, CDR1 is MNHEY, CDR2 SVGAGI. CDR3: CASSYFITRGSYEQYF. The DNA of the CDR3 is TGTGCCAGCAGTTACTTCATTACCAGGGGATCCTACGAGCAGTACTTC.

The chain links TRBV5-4 to TRBJ1-6; D might be TRBD1 (5 bases). The CDR3 is made up of 15 amino acids. V gave up 4 bases and J gave up 12 bases, with 20 bases separating them. The germline gives CDR1 SGHNT, CDR2 YYREEE (reference sequence). The CDR3 DNA sequence: TGTGCCAGCAGCCAAATTGACAGAGAGCAACAACCCCTCCACTTT. Protein: CASSQIDREQQPLHF.

The chain is built from TRBV27 and TRBJ1-6, with no clear D. The V gene lost 1 base and the J gene lost 7 bases, with 11 bases spanning the gap. From germline, CDR1 is MNHEY and CDR2 SMNVEV (reference sequence). The CDR3 loop spans 15 amino acids. Here the CDR3 reads CASSLLGSPNSPLHF. As DNA, the CDR3 is TGTGCCAGCAGTTTATTGGGGAGCCCAAATTCACCCCTCCACTTT.

The chain uses TRBV7-8 and TRBJ2-1, with D possibly matching TRBD2 (6 bases). Germline assignment: CDR1 SGHVS and CDR2 FQNEAQ. The V and J ends lost 1 base and 0 bases respectively, with 10 bases between them. The CDR3 length is 16 residues. CDR3 in DNA: TGTGCCAGCAGCTTAGTGCAGCGGGTCTCCTACAATGAGCAGTTCTTC. It yields the protein CASSLVQRVSYNEQFF.

The CDR3 sequence is CASSLISVQETQYF. For the CDR3, the DNA is TGCGCCAGCAGCTTGATCTCAGTTCAAGAGACCCAGTACTTC. J is TRBJ2-5 and V is TRBV5-1; D is ambiguous. CDR3 length equals 14 residues. Germline values: CDR1 SGHRS, CDR2 YFSETQ. The V and J ends lost 1 base and 2 bases respectively, with 9 bases between them.

The chain joins TRBV4-3 to TRBJ1-5; D gene uncertain. Germline CDR1 reads LGHNA; CDR2 reads YSLEER. The CDR3 length is 15 residues. V lost 0 bases to trimming and J lost 3 bases, with 9 bases between them. This CDR3 reads CASSQEWRHNQPQHF. The CDR3 DNA is TGCGCCAGCAGCCAAGAGTGGCGACACAATCAGCCCCAGCATTTT.

V and J are TRBV5-8 and TRBJ1-1; a possible D gene is TRBD1 (5 bases). Germline CDR1 and CDR2: SGHTS and YDEGEE. V lost 4 bases, J lost 4 bases, and 14 bases lay in between. The CDR3 totals 14 residues. The CDR3 bases are TGTGCCAGCAGCACCGGACGGGGGAGCACTGAAGCTTTCTTT. Translated, it gives CASSTGRGSTEAFF.

The CDR3 DNA follows: TGCGCCAGCCGTTCTTCTACCGGAGAGACCCAGTACTTC. It encodes CASRSSTGETQYF. V gene TRBV5-1 combines with J gene TRBJ2-5; D remains unclear. The CDR3 contains 13 residues. V dropped 7 bases and J dropped 4 bases, with 14 bases sitting between them. CDR1 is SGHRS and CDR2 is YFSETQ in the germline V gene. The whole variable domain, filled in from reference TRBV5-1 and TRBJ2-5, reads KAGVTQTPRYLIKTRGQQVTLSCSPISGHRSVSWYQQTPGQGLQFLFEYFSETQRNKGNFPGRFSGRQFSNSRSEMNVSTLELGDSALYLCASRSSTGETQYFGPGTRLLVL.

The rearrangement joins TRBV5-1 to TRBJ2-7, with D possibly being TRBD2 (5 bases). Germline values: CDR1 SGHRS, CDR2 YFSETQ. V dropped 0 bases and J dropped 0 bases, with 13 bases sitting between them. The CDR3 sequence is 16 residues long. CDR3 in DNA: TGCGCCAGCAGCTTGGTGGACGGCGGGCCCTCCTACGAGCAGTACTTC. It encodes CASSLVDGGPSYEQYF. The complete variable domain, with remaining parts taken from reference TRBV5-1 and TRBJ2-7, reads KAGVTQTPRYLIKTRGQQVTLSCSPISGHRSVSWYQQTPGQGLQFLFEYFSETQRNKGNFPGRFSGRQFSNSRSEMNVSTLELGDSALYLCASSLVDGGPSYEQYFGPGTRLTVT.

The chain employs TRBV6-5 and TRBJ2-5, with 12 bases fitting TRBD2. In germline, CDR1 is MNHEY, CDR2 SVGAGI. The length of the CDR3 is 14 residues. The V and J ends lost 7 bases and 7 bases, in that order; junction bases with no gene match: 7. The CDR3, as DNA: TGTGCCAGCACCGGACTAGCGGGGACTGGGACCCAGTACTTC. As protein: CASTGLAGTGTQYF.

This clone was detected once. The gene calls are TRBV29-1 and TRBJ1-1, with 8 bases identical to TRBD1. Trimming removed 7 bases from V and 3 bases from J; junction bases left unmatched: 4. This CDR3 comprises 12 residues. Germline lookup yields CDR1 SQVTM and CDR2 ANQGSEA. CDR3 in amino acids: CSAHRGYTEAFF. Written as DNA, the CDR3 is TGCAGCGCCCACAGGGGGTACACTGAAGCTTTCTTT. The whole variable domain, remainder taken from reference TRBV29-1 and TRBJ1-1, is SAVISQKPSRDICQRGTSLTIQCQVDSQVTMMFWYRQQPGQSLTLIATANQGSEATYESGFVIDKFPISRPNLTFSTLTVSNMSPEDSSIYLCSAHRGYTEAFFGQGTRLTVV.

The J gene is TRBJ1-4, the V gene TRBV11-3; TRBD1 matches 9 bases. Germline values: CDR1 SGHNT, CDR2 YENEEA. The trim removed 5 bases at V and 8 bases at J, leaving 6 bases unmatched. The CDR3 is 14 amino acids. The CDR3 coding sequence is TGTGCCAGCAGCGTACAGGGGGCAAGAGAAAAACTGTTTTTT. Residues: CASSVQGAREKLFF.

V and J are TRBV7-2 and TRBJ1-1, with 9 bases matching TRBD1. The germline CDR1 and CDR2 sequences are SGHTA and FQGNSA. CDR3 length equals 14 residues. The V segment lost 5 bases and the J segment 6 bases; nucleotides outside the gene matches: 7. The CDR3 loop is CASSRRQGGAEAFF. The DNA for the CDR3 is TGTGCCAGCAGCCGACGACAGGGGGGAGCTGAAGCTTTCTTT.

V gene TRBV2 combines with J gene TRBJ2-5; TRBD2 is a possible D gene (5 bases). With 8 bases removed from V and 2 bases from J, the gap between germline ends came to 15 bases. CDR1 is SNHLY, CDR2 FYNNEI, per germline. The CDR3 runs 14 residues. The DNA of the CDR3 is TGTGCCAGCCGGGGTCATAGTGGTCAAGAGACCCAGTACTTC. Translated: CASRGHSGQETQYF.

The chain carries TRBV9 and TRBJ1-1; the D is unclear. CDR1 is SGDLS, CDR2 YYNGEE, per germline. Trimming took 0 bases from V and 3 from J, leaving 6 bases between them. CDR3 length: 13 residues. The CDR3 loop reads CASSVGRYTEAFF. In DNA form, the CDR3 reads TGTGCCAGCAGCGTAGGCAGATACACTGAAGCTTTCTTT.

This clone was recorded once. V gene TRBV25-1 combines with J gene TRBJ2-5, with 9 bases lining up with TRBD1. The closer fit of TRBJ2-7 to the DNA end suggests the J call may be wrong. Germline V CDR1 and CDR2: MGHDK, SYGVNS. The CDR3 extends over 14 amino acids. DNA for the CDR3: TGTGCCAGCAGTTGGCGGGACAGGGACTACGAGCAGTACTTC. Encoded protein: CASSWRDRDYEQYF.

This chain joins TRBV18 and TRBJ2-2, with 10 bases aligning to TRBD2. Germline V gene sequence: CDR1 KGHSH, CDR2 LQKENI. This CDR3 is 17 amino acids long. With V trimmed by 2 bases and J by 4 bases, 7 bases remained unmatched. CDR3 in amino acids: CASSPLPSGGGTGELFF. CDR3 nucleotides: TGTGCCAGCTCACCATTGCCTAGCGGGGGAGGCACCGGGGAGCTGTTTTTT.

The chain couples TRBV5-4 to TRBJ2-7; D uncertain. Germline V gives CDR1 SGHNT, CDR2 YYREEE (reference sequence). The CDR3 contains 13 residues. Trimming pared 4 bases from V and 0 bases from J, leaving 8 bases between. CDR3 in amino acids: CASSIQPSYEQYF. The CDR3 nucleotides read TGTGCCAGCAGCATACAGCCCTCCTACGAGCAGTACTTC.

The chain employs TRBV7-3 and TRBJ2-3, with 10 bases fitting TRBD1. Germline loops: CDR1 SGHTA, CDR2 FQGTGA. The V gene end was trimmed by 5 bases and the J gene end by 4 bases; junction bases not matched to a gene: 15. This CDR3 comprises 18 residues. Written as DNA, the CDR3 is TGTGCCAGCAGCCAGAGGGGTACCGGGACAGGGGTGGCAGATACGCAGTATTTT. It codes for CASSQRGTGTGVADTQYF.

The chain combines TRBV27 with TRBJ2-7; 8 positions match TRBD1. CDR1 is MNHEY, CDR2 SMNVEV, per germline (reference sequence). There are 15 residues in the CDR3. The junction had 9 bases not matched to a gene; V was cut back by 7 bases and J by 1 base. The DNA of the CDR3 is TGTGCCAGCACGCGCGGACAGGGCTTGTCCTACGAGCAGTACTTC. Translation: CASTRGQGLSYEQYF.

V gene TRBV7-2 combines with J gene TRBJ1-2; possibly TRBD1 for D (6 bases). V was cut by 5 bases and J by 4 bases, with 17 bases left in between. Looked up from germline, CDR1 is SGHTA and CDR2 is FQGNSA. CDR3 length: 15 amino acids. CDR3 nucleotide sequence: TGTGCCAGCAGCATACCACAGGGTTTGACCTATGGCTACACCTTC. Its translation is CASSIPQGLTYGYTF.

The V call is TRBV7-9, the J call TRBJ1-2, with 9 bases aligning to TRBD1. CDR3 length equals 14 residues. Germline V gene lookup returns CDR1 SEHNR and CDR2 FQNEAQ (reference sequence). Trimming took 5 bases from V and 4 from J; bases not matched to a gene: 5. CDR3 DNA sequence: TGTGCCAGCAGCGAGGGACAGGGAATCTATGGCTACACCTTC. Protein sequence: CASSEGQGIYGYTF.